This entry is about one T cell receptor (beta chain). The data are from a study of blood T cell repertoires in COVID-19. Study information: In each case, the material was cDNA or gDNA derived from T cells, B-cell-depleted T cells, or PBMCs.

Sequencing used immunoSEQ multiplex PCR; TCRdb keeps in-frame clones, though not all of them. The sample contains roughly 250,000 clones, 75% to 90% of which appear only once. Germline assignment: CDR1 KGHSH and CDR2 LQKENI. J lost 4 bases, V lost 5 bases, and 9 bases had no gene match. There are 15 residues in the CDR3. This receptor was identified in a human donor in a cohort sampled during active COVID-19. Sequencing was performed on peripheral blood. The gene calls are TRBV18 and TRBJ2-5; 8 bases line up with TRBD1. Here the CDR3 DNA reads TGTGCCAGCTCATCCGGGATTGACAGGGGAGAGACCCAGTACTTC. As protein: CASSSGIDRGETQYF.